The 28 T cell receptor beta chains below all came from one sample that was sequenced in a study of blood T cell repertoires in COVID-19. Sequencing was performed with immunoSEQ multiplex PCR; in TCRdb, only in-frame clones are kept and a portion is missing. The sample consists of about 210,000 clones, around 89% of them appearing once. Sequencing input: PBMCs or T cells enriched from blood (not recorded which). The receptor set was obtained from a young woman who had recovered from COVID-19.

This clone was counted a single time. This rearrangement joins TRBV5-1 to TRBJ1-2; 7 bases fit TRBD1. The CDR3 consists of 14 residues. Germline CDR1 and CDR2: SGHRS and YFSETQ. V lost 3 bases and J lost 6; bases outside the gene matches: 8. CDR3 in amino acids: CASSSHRGSNGYTF. In DNA, the CDR3 is TGCGCCAGCAGCTCCCACAGGGGTAGTAATGGCTACACCTTC. The variable domain in full, with the rest retrieved from reference TRBV5-1 and TRBJ1-2, is KAGVTQTPRYLIKTRGQQVTLSCSPISGHRSVSWYQQTPGQGLQFLFEYFSETQRNKGNFPGRFSGRQFSNSRSEMNVSTLELGDSALYLCASSSHRGSNGYTFGSGTRLTVV.

The chain combines TRBV3-1 (or the pseudogene TRBV3-2) with TRBJ2-4; 9 positions agree with TRBD1. With 4 bases clipped from V and 6 bases from J, the junction kept 10 bases outside the gene matches. From germline, CDR1 is LGHDT and CDR2 YNNKEL (reference sequence). The CDR3 length is 16 residues. DNA of the CDR3: TGTGCCAGCAGCCCCTCCACCGGGACAGGGAGAAACATTCAGTACTTC. It specifies CASSPSTGTGRNIQYF.

This chain links TRBV2 with TRBJ2-7; 7 nucleotides line up with TRBD1. The CDR3 covers 16 residues. CDR1 and CDR2 from the germline V gene are SNHLY and FYNNEI. The V gene end was trimmed by 6 bases and the J gene end by 2 bases; junction bases not matched to a gene: 13. CDR3 protein: CASRFHRGPNPYEQYF. The CDR3 nucleotides are TGTGCCAGCAGGTTCCACAGGGGCCCGAACCCCTACGAGCAGTACTTC.

The rearrangement joins TRBV24-1 to TRBJ2-2, with 9 bases aligning to TRBD1. J lost 2 bases, V lost 7 bases, and 1 base had no gene match. Germline V gene lookup returns CDR1 KGHDR and CDR2 SFDVKD. The CDR3 has 14 residues. CDR3 DNA: TGTGCCACCAGGGGACAGGGAAACACCGGGGAGCTGTTTTTT. Protein sequence: CATRGQGNTGELFF.

The rearrangement uses TRBV2 and TRBJ1-2, with 7 bases matching TRBD1. CDR1 is SNHLY, CDR2 FYNNEI, per germline. V shed 4 bases and J 8 bases; nucleotides not matched to a gene: 19. This CDR3 region has 17 residues. CDR3 sequence: CASSVDIAGGIRDGYTF. In DNA form, the CDR3 reads TGTGCCAGCAGTGTAGACATCGCAGGGGGTATTAGGGACGGCTACACCTTC.

V is TRBV28 and J is TRBJ1-2; 9 positions agree with TRBD1. Germline V CDR1 and CDR2: MDHEN, SYDVKM. CDR3 size: 14 residues. With V trimmed by 4 bases and J by 4 bases, 4 bases remained unmatched. The CDR3 sequence: CASSSGQGSYGYTF. CDR3 nucleotide sequence: TGTGCCAGCAGTTCGGGACAGGGAAGCTATGGCTACACCTTC.

This clone was seen a few times. The genes are TRBV2 and TRBJ2-7; TRBD1 matches 11 bases. Germline assignment: CDR1 SNHLY and CDR2 FYNNEI. The CDR3 contains 16 residues. With V trimmed by 6 bases and J by 7 bases, 14 bases remained unmatched. CDR3 nucleotide sequence: TGTGCCAGCAGCCTCCGGACAGGGGGCGTTGAGTCAGAGCAGTACTTC. It yields the protein CASSLRTGGVESEQYF.

The chain has TRBV5-4 and TRBJ2-6; D possibly corresponds to TRBD1 (7 bases). V was shortened by 1 base and J by 0 bases, with 17 bases between the two germline ends. The CDR3 consists of 19 residues. Germline CDR1 SGHNT, CDR2 YYREEE (reference sequence). The CDR3 nucleotides read TGTGCCAGCAGCTTGTTCGCAGGGGGAGGATCCTCTGGGGCCAACGTCCTGACTTTC. Translating gives CASSLFAGGGSSGANVLTF.

The rearrangement uses TRBV5-1 and TRBJ2-3, with a possible D match to TRBD2 (5 bases). From germline, CDR1 is SGHRS and CDR2 YFSETQ. The ends were cut back, 3 bases at V and 5 bases at J, with 16 bases in the middle. This CDR3 is built from 15 residues. CDR3 in amino acids: CASSWTPAAEDTQYF. The CDR3 DNA is TGCGCCAGCAGCTGGACCCCTGCAGCGGAAGATACGCAGTATTTT. The full variable domain, rest sourced from reference TRBV5-1 and TRBJ2-3, is KAGVTQTPRYLIKTRGQQVTLSCSPISGHRSVSWYQQTPGQGLQFLFEYFSETQRNKGNFPGRFSGRQFSNSRSEMNVSTLELGDSALYLCASSWTPAAEDTQYFGPGTRLTVL.

J is TRBJ1-6 and V is TRBV28, with 8 bases that match TRBD1. Germline assignment: CDR1 MDHEN and CDR2 SYDVKM. V was pared by 5 bases and J by 7 bases, with 7 bases of the junction left unmatched. The CDR3 consists of 15 residues. Here the CDR3 DNA reads TGTGCCAGCAGTCCGGGGAGGACAGGGAATTCACCCCTCCACTTT. Translating it yields CASSPGRTGNSPLHF.

This chain uses TRBV28 with TRBJ2-6; TRBD1 matches at 8 bases. There are 15 residues in the CDR3. Unmatched junction bases numbered 2, after V lost 5 bases and J lost 2 bases. The germline gives CDR1 MDHEN, CDR2 SYDVKM. The CDR3 DNA reads as TGTGCCAGCAGTAGCAGGGGGCCTGGGGCCAACGTCCTGACTTTC. Protein product: CASSSRGPGANVLTF.

The V call is TRBV23-1, the J call TRBJ1-2; TRBD1 is a possible D gene (5 bases). TRBV23-1 is filed as an ORF, its function uncertain. CDR3 length: 12 amino acids. Trimming took 10 bases from V and 6 from J, leaving 15 bases between them. CDR3 region: CANIRGGNGYTF. The CDR3 DNA is TGCGCCAATATCCGGGGGGGGAATGGCTACACCTTC.

This clone appeared a few times. The chain carries TRBV4-2 and TRBJ2-7, with TRBD1 as a possible D gene (6 bases). CDR1 is LGHNA, CDR2 YNFKEQ, per germline. The CDR3 has 15 amino acids. With 0 bases removed from V and 4 bases from J, the gap between germline ends came to 13 bases. The CDR3 spells CASSQDSGVGYEQYF. CDR3 nucleotides: TGTGCCAGCAGCCAAGACTCAGGGGTGGGTTACGAGCAGTACTTC.

The chain uses TRBV18 and TRBJ2-2; D possibly corresponds to TRBD1 (5 bases). The CDR3 length is 18 residues. Trimming left V 1 base short and J 2 bases short, with 17 bases between. In germline, CDR1 is KGHSH, CDR2 LQKENI. CDR3 residues: CASSPQLQGRGNTGELFF. The CDR3 DNA sequence: TGTGCCAGCTCACCACAGTTGCAGGGAAGGGGCAACACCGGGGAGCTGTTTTTT.

The CDR3 DNA follows: TGTGCCAGCTATAGAAGCCGGGACAGGGTTTACGAGCAGTACTTC. It specifies CASYRSRDRVYEQYF. The chain carries TRBV6-5 and TRBJ2-7; 9 nucleotides line up with TRBD1. This CDR3 contains 15 residues. J was trimmed by 4 bases and V by 8 bases; bases with no gene match: 12. Per the germline V gene, CDR1 is MNHEY and CDR2 is SVGAGI.

The CDR3 spells CASSLPTGRDSPLHF. DNA of the CDR3: TGTGCCAGCAGCCTACCGACAGGGCGGGATTCACCCCTCCACTTT. This chain joins TRBV5-4 and TRBJ1-6, with TRBD1 matching over 7 bases. Germline CDR1 is SGHNT and CDR2 is YYREEE (reference sequence). J lost 8 bases, V lost 4 bases, and 9 bases had no gene match. The CDR3 length is 15 residues.

The V gene is TRBV7-9, the J gene TRBJ2-6; 8 bases are a match to TRBD1. This CDR3 region has 15 residues. With 2 bases clipped from V and 3 bases from J, the junction kept 0 bases outside the gene matches. Per germline, CDR1 SEHNR and CDR2 FQNEAQ (reference sequence). Written as DNA, the CDR3 is TGTGCCAGCAGCTTAACAGGGGGTGGGGCCAACGTCCTGACTTTC. Protein product: CASSLTGGGANVLTF.

J is TRBJ2-7 and V is TRBV6-1; weak D call: TRBD2 (6 bases). Per the germline V gene, CDR1 is MNHNS and CDR2 is SASEGT. The length of the CDR3 is 14 residues. V lost 3 bases and J 5 bases, leaving 14 bases between the germline ends. CDR3 sequence reads: CASSDLREEDEQYF. The CDR3 region has the DNA TGTGCCAGCAGTGATCTGCGGGAAGAGGACGAGCAGTACTTC.

V usage is TRBV11-2 and J usage is TRBJ1-2; no clear D gene. The CDR3 totals 14 residues. Germline V gene lookup returns CDR1 SGHAT and CDR2 FQNNGV. V lost 1 base to trimming and J lost 4 bases, with 10 bases between them. CDR3 sequence: CASSLAQDFYGYTF. CDR3 DNA: TGTGCCAGCAGCTTAGCCCAGGACTTCTATGGCTACACCTTC.

The chain combines TRBV30 with TRBJ1-5; a possible D gene is TRBD1 (5 bases). This CDR3 has 13 residues. Trimming left V 1 base short and J 6 bases short, with 10 bases between. CDR1 is GTSNPN, CDR2 SVGIG, per germline (reference sequence). This CDR3 is CAWSGGGGQPQHF. In nucleotides, the CDR3 is TGTGCCTGGAGTGGCGGGGGTGGTCAGCCCCAGCATTTT.

CDR3 in amino acids: CASSRGGNQPQHF. CDR3 nucleotide sequence: TGTGCCAGCTCACGGGGAGGCAATCAGCCCCAGCATTTT. V gene TRBV18 combines with J gene TRBJ1-5; D is uncertain. The V gene lost 4 bases and the J gene lost 2 bases, with 6 bases spanning the gap. The CDR3 has 13 residues. Germline-derived CDR1 and CDR2 are KGHSH and LQKENI.

The chain recombines TRBV6-6 with TRBJ2-5, with D tentatively TRBD2 (5 bases). V was shortened by 4 bases and J by 2 bases, with 11 bases between the two germline ends. Germline lookup yields CDR1 MNHNY and CDR2 SVGAGI (reference sequence). The CDR3 runs to 14 residues. The DNA of the CDR3 is TGTGCCAGCAGTTCGGGGAGCGGACAAGAGACCCAGTACTTC. It yields the protein CASSSGSGQETQYF.

This sequence joins TRBV4-1 and TRBJ1-1; TRBD1 aligns across 7 bases. The CDR3 consists of 12 residues. CDR1 is MGHRA, CDR2 YSYEKL, per germline. Trimming at V came to 6 bases and at J to 3 bases, leaving 1 base not matched to a gene. The CDR3 here is CASRQGYTEAFF. The CDR3, as DNA: TGCGCCAGCAGACAGGGGTACACTGAAGCTTTCTTT.

V is TRBV19 and J is TRBJ1-2; D is possibly TRBD1 (6 bases). V shed 8 bases and J shed 7 bases, with 17 bases lying between them. This CDR3 is 13 amino acids long. The germline V gene has CDR1 LNHDA and CDR2 SQIVND (reference sequence). CDR3 sequence (DNA): TGTGCCAGTGACAAAGCGGGGGCGCTTGGCTACACCTTC. It is translated as CASDKAGALGYTF.

The V call is TRBV7-9, the J call TRBJ2-7; 7 nucleotides agree with TRBD1. Germline assignment: CDR1 SEHNR and CDR2 FQNEAQ (reference sequence). The CDR3 runs to 12 residues. The V segment lost 9 bases and the J segment 2 bases; nucleotides outside the gene matches: 4. CDR3 protein: CARRTGPYEQYF. The CDR3, as DNA: TGTGCCAGACGGACAGGCCCCTACGAGCAGTACTTC.

This rearrangement joins TRBV5-6 to TRBJ1-3; TRBD1 agrees at 10 bases. V lost 4 bases, J lost 0 bases, and 7 bases stayed unmatched. Germline lookup yields CDR1 SGHDT and CDR2 YYEEEE. The length of the CDR3 is 17 residues. The CDR3 sequence is CASSRYRDRGSGNTIYF. In DNA, the CDR3 is TGTGCCAGCAGCCGTTACCGGGACAGGGGCTCTGGAAACACCATATATTTT. The whole variable domain, filled in from reference TRBV5-6 and TRBJ1-3, reads DAGVTQSPTHLIKTRGQQVTLRCSPKSGHDTVSWYQQALGQGPQFIFQYYEEEERQRGNFPDRFSGHQFPNYSSELNVNALLLGDSALYLCASSRYRDRGSGNTIYFGEGSWLTVV.

This chain uses TRBV5-1 with TRBJ1-2; 8 nucleotides match TRBD1. This CDR3 has 12 amino acids. Germline CDR1 is SGHRS and CDR2 is YFSETQ. J lost 8 bases, V lost 4 bases, and 4 bases had no gene match. The CDR3: CASSVTGGGYTF. The CDR3 coding sequence is TGCGCCAGCAGCGTCACAGGGGGAGGCTACACCTTC.

J is TRBJ1-5 and V is TRBV10-3, with D maybe TRBD1 (5 bases). This CDR3 region has 12 residues. The V and J ends lost 8 bases and 3 bases respectively, with 8 bases between them. Germline CDR1 and CDR2: ENHRY and SYGVKD. CDR3 sequence: CAIAQVNQPQHF. In nucleotides, the CDR3 is TGTGCCATCGCACAGGTCAATCAGCCCCAGCATTTT.